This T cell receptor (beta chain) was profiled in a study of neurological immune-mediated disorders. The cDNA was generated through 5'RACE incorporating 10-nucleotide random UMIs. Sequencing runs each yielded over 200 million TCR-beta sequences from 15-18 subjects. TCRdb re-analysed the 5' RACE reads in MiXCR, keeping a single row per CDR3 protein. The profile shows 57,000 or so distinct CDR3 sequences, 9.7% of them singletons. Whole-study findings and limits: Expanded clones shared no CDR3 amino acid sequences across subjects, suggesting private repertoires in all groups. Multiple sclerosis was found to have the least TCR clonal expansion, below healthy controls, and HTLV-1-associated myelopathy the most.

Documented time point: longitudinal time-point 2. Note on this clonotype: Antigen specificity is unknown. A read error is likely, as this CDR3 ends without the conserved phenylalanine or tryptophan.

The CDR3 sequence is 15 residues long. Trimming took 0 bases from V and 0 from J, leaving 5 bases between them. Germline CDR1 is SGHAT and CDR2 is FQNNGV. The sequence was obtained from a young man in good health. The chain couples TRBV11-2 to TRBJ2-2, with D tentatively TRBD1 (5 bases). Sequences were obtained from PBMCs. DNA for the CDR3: TGTGCCAGCAGCTTAGAAGGGGCGAACACCGGGGAGCTGTTTTCT. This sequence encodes CASSLEGANTGELFS.